The source of this T cell receptor beta chain is a study of blood T cell repertoires in COVID-19. Profiling relied on immunoSEQ multiplex PCR, and the TCRdb table lists in-frame clones only, not all of them. This table holds about 270,000 clones, 88% found once. The V end lost 7 bases, the J end lost 0 bases, and 16 bases lay between the germline ends. The CDR3 extends over 16 amino acids. Per germline, CDR1 SGHVS and CDR2 FQNEAQ. The sample comprised PBMCs or T cells enriched from blood (not recorded which). The TCR sequence derives from a middle-aged woman with acute COVID-19. This sequence joins TRBV7-8 and TRBJ2-1; D possibly corresponds to TRBD2 (6 bases). The CDR3 DNA reads TGTGCCAGCAAGCTGACTAGTCCCGACTCCTACAATGAGCAGTTCTTC. It translates to CASKLTSPDSYNEQFF.